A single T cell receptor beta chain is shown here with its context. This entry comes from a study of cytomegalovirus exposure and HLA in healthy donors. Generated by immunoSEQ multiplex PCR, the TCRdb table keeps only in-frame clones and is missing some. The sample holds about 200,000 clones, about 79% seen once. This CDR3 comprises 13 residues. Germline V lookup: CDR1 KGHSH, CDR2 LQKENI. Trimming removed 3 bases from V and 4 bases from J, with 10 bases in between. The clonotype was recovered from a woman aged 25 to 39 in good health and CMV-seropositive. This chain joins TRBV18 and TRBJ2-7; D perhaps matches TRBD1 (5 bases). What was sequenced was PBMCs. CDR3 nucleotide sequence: TGTGCCAGCTCACCGTTTGACAGTTACGAGCAGTACTTC. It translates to CASSPFDSYEQYF.